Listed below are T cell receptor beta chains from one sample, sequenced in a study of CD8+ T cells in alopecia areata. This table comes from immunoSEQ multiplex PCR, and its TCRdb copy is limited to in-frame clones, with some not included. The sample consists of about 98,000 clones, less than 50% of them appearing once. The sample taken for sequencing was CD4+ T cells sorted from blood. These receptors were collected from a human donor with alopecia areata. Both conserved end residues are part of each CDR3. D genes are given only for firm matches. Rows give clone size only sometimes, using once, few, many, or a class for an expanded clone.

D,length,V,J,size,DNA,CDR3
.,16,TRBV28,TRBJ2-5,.,TGTGCCAGCAGCCCCCGCGTGTGGACCTACCAAGAGACCCAGTACTTC,CASSPRVWTYQETQYF
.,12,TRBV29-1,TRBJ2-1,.,TGCAGCGTTGAGGGACAACACAATGAGCAGTTCTTC,CSVEGQHNEQFF
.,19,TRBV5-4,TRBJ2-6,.,TGTGCCAGCAGCCCGTATGGTCACAGGGGAGGCTCTGGGGCCAACGTCCTGACTTTC,CASSPYGHRGGSGANVLTF
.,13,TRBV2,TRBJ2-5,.,TGTGCCAGCAGTGCTAAGGCTCAAGAGACCCAGTACTTC,CASSAKAQETQYF
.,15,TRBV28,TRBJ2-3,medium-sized,TGTGCCAGCAGCCCATGGGGGCGGGGCACAGATACGCAGTATTTT,CASSPWGRGTDTQYF
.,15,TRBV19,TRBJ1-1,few,TGTGCCAGTAGTTTGGAGGCTCCAGGGAACACTGAAGCTTTCTTT,CASSLEAPGNTEAFF
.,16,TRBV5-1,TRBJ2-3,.,TGCGCCAGCAGCCCCGGACGGTCGGGGGTGGCAGATACGCAGTATTTT,CASSPGRSGVADTQYF
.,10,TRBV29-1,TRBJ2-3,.,TGCAGCGGAGGGGAGGATACGCAGTATTTT,CSGGEDTQYF
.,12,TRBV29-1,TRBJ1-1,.,TGCAGCGTTTCACTAGGGGACACTGAAGCTTTCTTT,CSVSLGDTEAFF
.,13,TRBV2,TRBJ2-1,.,TGTGCCAGCAGTGTGTCGGATTACAATGAGCAGTTCTTC,CASSVSDYNEQFF
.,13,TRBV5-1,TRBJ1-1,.,TGCGCCAGCAGCTTGTTGGTGAACACTGAAGCTTTCTTT,CASSLLVNTEAFF
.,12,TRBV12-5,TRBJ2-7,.,TGTGCTAGTGCGCGGGACTCCTACGAGCAGTACTTC,CASARDSYEQYF
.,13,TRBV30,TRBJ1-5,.,TGTGCCTGGAGTGTTTCGGGGGATCAGCCCCAGCATTTT,CAWSVSGDQPQHF
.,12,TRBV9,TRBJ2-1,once,TGTGCCAGCAGCGTAGGGGTGGATGAGCAGTTCTTC,CASSVGVDEQFF
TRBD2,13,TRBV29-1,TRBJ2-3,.,TGCAGCGCTGTTCGGGAGGGACGTGATACGCAGTATTTT,CSAVREGRDTQYF
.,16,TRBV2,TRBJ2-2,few,TGTGCCAGCAGTGAATACAAGCTCGGATCTACCGGGGAGCTGTTTTTT,CASSEYKLGSTGELFF
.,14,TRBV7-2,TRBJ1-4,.,TGTGCCAGCAGCCAGCGCCAAGCAAATGAAAAACTGTTTTTT,CASSQRQANEKLFF
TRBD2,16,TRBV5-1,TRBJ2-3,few,TGCGCCAGCAGCTGGGGGACTAGCGCGGTCACAGATACGCAGTATTTT,CASSWGTSAVTDTQYF
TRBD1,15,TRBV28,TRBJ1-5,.,TGTGCCAGCAGGCAACCGACAGGGGTCGGGCAGCCCCAGCATTTT,CASRQPTGVGQPQHF
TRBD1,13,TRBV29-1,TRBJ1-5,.,TGCAGCGTTGAGACAGGGTGGGGTCAGCCCCAGCATTTT,CSVETGWGQPQHF
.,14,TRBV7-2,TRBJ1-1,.,TGTGCCAGCAGCTTTAAAGGGGGTGGCACTGAAGCTTTCTTT,CASSFKGGGTEAFF
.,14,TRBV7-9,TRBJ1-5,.,TGTGCCAGCAGCTTAGATGGCACGACAGCGCCCCAGCATTTT,CASSLDGTTAPQHF
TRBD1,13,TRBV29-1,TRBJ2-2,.,TGCAGCGCAGACAGGGCGTACACCGGGGAGCTGTTTTTT,CSADRAYTGELFF
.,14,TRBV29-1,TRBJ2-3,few,TGCAGCGTTGGATTGCCAGGGAGGATAGATACGCAGTATTTT,CSVGLPGRIDTQYF